A single sample is the source of the 28 T cell receptor beta chains below, sequenced in a study of cytomegalovirus exposure and HLA in healthy donors. The PCR was carried out with 60 Vbeta primers and 13 Jbeta primers. Clones were read by immunoSEQ multiplex PCR, and TCRdb kept only the in-frame ones, dropping some. The profile covers about 140,000 clones, with around 77% appearing a single time and around 2% taken by the ten largest. What was sequenced was PBMCs. These receptors were taken from a man younger than 40 in good health and CMV-seronegative.

The rearrangement uses TRBV6-1 and TRBJ2-3; no clear D. CDR3 length: 14 residues. V was clipped by 0 bases and J by 3 bases, with 7 bases between them. Germline V gene sequence: CDR1 MNHNS, CDR2 SASEGT. The DNA for the CDR3 is TGTGCCAGCAGTGAAGCCTCGGGTACAGATACGCAGTATTTT. This encodes CASSEASGTDTQYF.

This clone was found a few times. V is TRBV28 and J is TRBJ2-7; D ambiguous. The CDR3 has 14 amino acids. The V gene lost 5 bases and the J gene lost 4 bases, with 15 bases spanning the gap. Germline V gene lookup returns CDR1 MDHEN and CDR2 SYDVKM. CDR3 sequence: CASSGYGGTYEQYF. For the CDR3, the DNA is TGTGCCAGCAGTGGTTACGGCGGAACTTACGAGCAGTACTTC.

The V call is TRBV9, the J call TRBJ2-3; 14 bases agree with TRBD2. The germline CDR1 and CDR2 sequences are SGDLS and YYNGEE. J gave up 5 bases and V 4 bases, and 3 bases lay outside the gene matches. The CDR3 has 15 amino acids. The DNA of the CDR3 is TGTGCCAGCAGCAGACTAGCGGGAGGGATAGATACGCAGTATTTT. It is translated as CASSRLAGGIDTQYF.

This chain connects TRBV6-5 to TRBJ2-7; 9 bases align to TRBD2. Trimming cost V 2 bases and J 5 bases; bases outside gene matches: 7. CDR1 and CDR2 (germline): MNHEY, SVGAGI. The CDR3 has 15 amino acids. In DNA form, the CDR3 reads TGTGCCAGCAGTTACGCGGGAGGGTACTACGACGAGCAGTACTTC. It specifies CASSYAGGYYDEQYF.

The V gene is TRBV6-1, the J gene TRBJ1-5; tentative D call: TRBD1 (6 bases). Per germline, CDR1 MNHNS and CDR2 SASEGT. The V end lost 5 bases, the J end lost 7 bases, and 9 bases lay between the germline ends. The CDR3 is made up of 12 amino acids. The CDR3 DNA follows: TGTGCCAGCAGTACAGGGTCCCAGCCCCAGCATTTT. Amino acid sequence: CASSTGSQPQHF.

The rearrangement joins TRBV6-5 to TRBJ2-3; TRBD2 matches at 7 bases. V was pared by 2 bases and J by 4 bases, with 0 bases of the junction left unmatched. Germline assignment: CDR1 MNHEY and CDR2 SVGAGI. The CDR3 extends over 13 amino acids. In DNA, the CDR3 is TGTGCCAGCAGTTACGGGAGGGCAGATACGCAGTATTTT. Protein product: CASSYGRADTQYF.

The chain links TRBV5-4 to TRBJ2-1; D gene uncertain. Germline-derived CDR1 and CDR2 are SGHNT and YYREEE (reference sequence). The V end lost 0 bases, the J end lost 6 bases, and 7 bases lay between the germline ends. There are 13 residues in the CDR3. CDR3 in amino acids: CASSLALGNEQFF. The CDR3 coding sequence is TGTGCCAGCAGCTTGGCACTTGGCAATGAGCAGTTCTTC.

The gene calls are TRBV18 and TRBJ1-2; unclear D gene. The CDR3 is made up of 13 amino acids. Germline loops: CDR1 KGHSH, CDR2 LQKENI. Trimming pared 5 bases from V and 0 bases from J, leaving 7 bases between. The CDR3, as DNA: TGTGCCAGCTCAACAGACGCTAACTATGGCTACACCTTC. It is translated as CASSTDANYGYTF. Full variable domain (outside the CDR3, taken from reference TRBV18 and TRBJ1-2): NAGVMQNPRHLVRRRGQEARLRCSPMKGHSHVYWYRQLPEEGLKFMVYLQKENIIDESGMPKERFSAEFPKEGPSILRIQQVVRGDSAAYFCASSTDANYGYTFGSGTRLTVV.

The chain has TRBV30 and TRBJ1-5; 11 bases fit TRBD1. The trim removed 3 bases at V and 6 bases at J, leaving 7 bases unmatched. Germline V gene lookup returns CDR1 GTSNPN and CDR2 SVGIG (reference sequence). The CDR3 runs 15 residues. The CDR3 region is CAWSDGQGASQPQHF. The CDR3 DNA is TGTGCCTGGAGCGACGGACAGGGGGCTAGTCAGCCCCAGCATTTT.

V and J are TRBV5-4 and TRBJ1-2, with 7 bases that match TRBD1. The CDR3 runs 14 residues. Germline CDR1 is SGHNT and CDR2 is YYREEE (reference sequence). V was clipped by 5 bases and J by 8 bases; unmatched bases: 12. For the CDR3, the DNA is TGTGCCAGCAGGGGCGCGGGACAGACGGTCGGCTACACCTTC. Protein: CASRGAGQTVGYTF.

J is TRBJ2-2 and V is TRBV4-2; TRBD2 matches at 10 bases. The CDR3 is 16 amino acids. Trimming took 4 bases from V and 1 from J; bases not matched to a gene: 3. Per germline, CDR1 LGHNA and CDR2 YNFKEQ. The CDR3 reads CASSPRTSGNTGELFF. Here the CDR3 DNA reads TGTGCCAGCAGCCCTAGGACTAGCGGGAACACCGGGGAGCTGTTTTTT.

This clone has more than one count but fewer than ten. The CDR3 nucleotides read TGTGCCAGCAGTTCTTGGCTAGCGCAGTCCTCCTCCTACAATGAGCAGTTCTTC. This gives the protein CASSSWLAQSSSYNEQFF. The chain combines TRBV27 with TRBJ2-1, with a tentative D call TRBD2 (6 bases). This CDR3 spans 18 amino acids. Trimming left V 4 bases short and J 0 bases short, with 19 bases between. The V gene's germline CDR1 is MNHEY and CDR2 SMNVEV (reference sequence).

This clone was seen only once. The rearrangement uses TRBV5-8 and TRBJ2-5; tentatively, D is TRBD1 (6 bases). The CDR3 has 16 residues. The V and J ends lost 2 bases and 0 bases respectively, with 14 bases between them. Germline-derived CDR1 and CDR2 are SGHTS and YDEGEE. CDR3 region: CASSLRQGWDQETQYF. Here the CDR3 DNA reads TGTGCCAGCAGCTTAAGGCAGGGGTGGGACCAAGAGACCCAGTACTTC.

This chain links TRBV2 with TRBJ1-1; weak D call: TRBD1 (6 bases). CDR1 SNHLY and CDR2 FYNNEI come from the germline V gene. This CDR3 region has 14 residues. Trimming stripped 8 bases from V and 1 base from J, with 14 bases between. CDR3 in DNA: TGTGCCAGCGGCTTCGGACAGAAGAACACTGAAGCTTTCTTT. Translation: CASGFGQKNTEAFF. The full variable domain, in which reference TRBV2 and TRBJ1-1 provide the parts outside the CDR3, is EPEVTQTPSHQVTQMGQEVILRCVPISNHLYFYWYRQILGQKVEFLVSFYNNEISEKSEIFDDQFSVERPDGSNFTLKIRSTKLEDSAMYFCASGFGQKNTEAFFGQGTRLTVV.

V usage is TRBV6-5 and J usage is TRBJ2-2; 9 bases agree with TRBD2. In germline, CDR1 is MNHEY, CDR2 SVGAGI. This CDR3 has 16 residues. Losses at the gene ends were 0 bases for V and 5 bases for J; bases not matched to a gene: 4. This chain's CDR3 is CASSYSVAGVTGELFF. The CDR3 DNA reads TGTGCCAGCAGTTACTCTGTAGCGGGAGTGACCGGGGAGCTGTTTTTT.

The chain combines TRBV6-5 with TRBJ1-3; D ambiguous. Trimming removed 0 bases from V and 4 bases from J, with 4 bases in between. The CDR3 is made up of 13 amino acids. Germline loops: CDR1 MNHEY, CDR2 SVGAGI. The CDR3 DNA sequence: TGTGCCAGCAGTTACTCCGAGGGAAACACCATATATTTT. The encoded protein is CASSYSEGNTIYF.

J is TRBJ2-2 and V is TRBV5-6; the match to TRBD2 covers 9 bases. Germline loops: CDR1 SGHDT, CDR2 YYEEEE. Germline trimming cut 1 base from V and 3 bases from J; bases unmatched to any gene: 4. The CDR3 spans 16 residues. The CDR3 bases are TGTGCCAGCAGCTTGAGGCTAGCGGGGTACACCGGGGAGCTGTTTTTT. Its protein is CASSLRLAGYTGELFF.

V is TRBV10-3 and J is TRBJ1-4, with TRBD1 as a possible D gene (5 bases). The CDR3 loop spans 13 amino acids. The V and J ends lost 6 bases and 7 bases respectively, with 12 bases between them. Germline loops: CDR1 ENHRY, CDR2 SYGVKD. The CDR3 sequence is CAISRDWGEKLFF. The CDR3 DNA is TGTGCCATCAGCCGGGACTGGGGTGAAAAACTGTTTTTT.

This chain joins TRBV5-1 and TRBJ1-1; 12 nucleotides line up with TRBD1. CDR1 and CDR2 (germline): SGHRS, YFSETQ. The CDR3 extends over 16 amino acids. V gave up 4 bases and J gave up 6 bases; unmatched junction bases: 10. In DNA, the CDR3 is TGCGCCAGCAGCCTCTTATGGGACAGGGGGCTGTCTGAAGCTTTCTTT. Its protein product is CASSLLWDRGLSEAFF.

The chain carries TRBV11-2 and TRBJ2-7, with TRBD2 matching over 7 bases. The junction had 13 bases not matched to a gene; V was cut back by 6 bases and J by 2 bases. The CDR3 runs 16 residues. Germline lookup yields CDR1 SGHAT and CDR2 FQNNGV. The DNA of the CDR3 is TGTGCCAGCAGAATGCTCCGGGACGGGAGGACCTACGAGCAGTACTTC. Protein: CASRMLRDGRTYEQYF. The entire variable domain, with the rest obtained from reference TRBV11-2 and TRBJ2-7, is as follows: EAGVAQSPRYKIIEKRQSVAFWCNPISGHATLYWYQQILGQGPKLLIQFQNNGVVDDSQLPKDRFSAERLKGVDSTLKIQPAKLEDSAVYLCASRMLRDGRTYEQYFGPGTRLTVT.

The chain carries TRBV5-1 and TRBJ2-7; 9 nucleotides match TRBD1. Trimming removed 5 bases from V and 5 bases from J; junction bases left unmatched: 5. This CDR3 region has 13 residues. Germline V CDR1 and CDR2: SGHRS, YFSETQ. The CDR3 DNA sequence: TGCGCCAGCAGAGGACAGGGGTTTAACGAGCAGTACTTC. Its protein is CASRGQGFNEQYF. The whole variable domain, filled in from reference TRBV5-1 and TRBJ2-7, reads KAGVTQTPRYLIKTRGQQVTLSCSPISGHRSVSWYQQTPGQGLQFLFEYFSETQRNKGNFPGRFSGRQFSNSRSEMNVSTLELGDSALYLCASRGQGFNEQYFGPGTRLTVT.

This clone has only one observation. The V gene is TRBV30, the J gene TRBJ2-7, with 7 bases fitting TRBD2. After removal of 0 bases from V and 1 base from J, the junction contained 3 bases not matched to a gene. There are 14 residues in the CDR3. The germline CDR1 and CDR2 sequences are GTSNPN and SVGIG (reference sequence). The DNA of the CDR3 is TGTGCCTGGAGTGTTAAGCGGGGTTCCTACGAGCAGTACTTC. Its protein is CAWSVKRGSYEQYF.

The chain couples TRBV6-1 to TRBJ2-7; 7 bases fit TRBD1. From germline, CDR1 is MNHNS and CDR2 SASEGT. V dropped 4 bases and J dropped 0; count of bases not matched to a gene: 6. The CDR3 has 15 amino acids. CDR3 in DNA: TGTGCCAGCAGTGGACAGACAGGGATCTCCTACGAGCAGTACTTC. This codes for CASSGQTGISYEQYF.

The chain has TRBV10-1 and TRBJ2-7; TRBD1 aligns across 10 bases. Germline V gives CDR1 WNHNN, CDR2 SYGVQD (reference sequence). V dropped 3 bases and J dropped 9; count of bases not matched to a gene: 8. This CDR3 has 14 amino acids. The CDR3 sequence: CASSEGQGVDGQYF. In nucleotides, the CDR3 is TGCGCCAGCAGTGAAGGACAGGGGGTAGACGGGCAGTACTTC.

The chain carries TRBV5-1 and TRBJ2-5, with D perhaps matching TRBD1 (6 bases). The DNA matches TRBJ2-7 better at its end, which makes the J call doubtful. The CDR3 is 15 amino acids. Germline-derived CDR1 and CDR2 are SGHRS and YFSETQ. As DNA, the CDR3 is TGCGCCAGCAGCTTGTATCGGGACAACTCCTACGAGCAGTACTTC. The encoded protein is CASSLYRDNSYEQYF.

In nucleotides, the CDR3 is TGTGCCAGCAGCCTCTCCCAGCCGGGACTAGCGGGAGTTGAGCAGTTCTTC. Amino acids: CASSLSQPGLAGVEQFF. The chain couples TRBV7-2 to TRBJ2-1; 14 bases agree with TRBD2. Per germline, CDR1 SGHTA and CDR2 FQGNSA. The length of the CDR3 is 17 residues. V was pared by 5 bases and J by 9 bases, with 12 bases of the junction left unmatched.

The chain is built from TRBV18 and TRBJ2-5, with 12 nucleotides matching TRBD2. Looked up from germline, CDR1 is KGHSH and CDR2 is LQKENI. The CDR3 runs to 17 residues. V gave up 0 bases and J gave up 2 bases; unmatched junction bases: 4. The CDR3 reads CASSPPSGLAGQETQYF. The DNA for the CDR3 is TGTGCCAGCTCACCACCGTCCGGACTAGCGGGACAAGAGACCCAGTACTTC.

The chain has TRBV18 and TRBJ2-7; 10 nucleotides align to TRBD2. Trimming took 3 bases from V and 0 from J; bases not matched to a gene: 5. This CDR3 spans 16 amino acids. Germline lookup yields CDR1 KGHSH and CDR2 LQKENI. Written as DNA, the CDR3 is TGTGCCAGCTCACCTAGGGGACTAGCGAGCTCCTACGAGCAGTACTTC. Encoded protein: CASSPRGLASSYEQYF. The full variable domain, its missing parts supplied by reference TRBV18 and TRBJ2-7, is NAGVMQNPRHLVRRRGQEARLRCSPMKGHSHVYWYRQLPEEGLKFMVYLQKENIIDESGMPKERFSAEFPKEGPSILRIQQVVRGDSAAYFCASSPRGLASSYEQYFGPGTRLTVT.